These 8 T cell receptor beta chains were sequenced from one sample in a study of regulatory T cells in long-lasting Graves disease. Time point specified: newly diagnosed GD, antithyroid drugs for less than 3 months. The TCR library used RNA extracted from PBMCs. According to the study, TCR beta libraries were built with iRepertoire HTBI primers and CDR3-region Arm-PCR. TCRdb analysed the multiplex PCR reads with MiXCR anew, one entry per CDR3 protein. This sample has roughly 500,000 distinct CDR3 sequences, with roughly 12% found just once. This sample was shared with a second study, whose subject was T cells in Graves' hyperthyroidism and ophthalmopathy.

The specimen was peripheral blood mononuclear cells (PBMCs), collected at new diagnosis, from a patient treated with antithyroid drugs. These receptors were taken from a man aged 25-45 years with Graves disease.

This clonotype was recorded a few times. A junction boundary mismatches the germline segment, possibly from a read error. The chain has TRBV29-1 and TRBJ2-6; possible D gene TRBD1, 6 bases. This CDR3 is built from 19 residues. Germline lookup yields CDR1 SQVTM and CDR2 ANQGSEA. CDR3 coding DNA: TGCAGCGTTGAAGATCTTATAACAGGGCGCGGCTCTGGGGCCAACGCCCTGACTTTC. This sequence encodes CSVEDLITGRGSGANALTF. The full variable domain, with the rest looked up from reference TRBV29-1 and TRBJ2-6, is SAVISQKPSRDICQRGTSLTIQCQVDSQVTMMFWYRQQPGQSLTLIATANQGSEATYESGFVIDKFPISRPNLTFSTLTVSNMSPEDSSIYLCSVEDLITGRGSGANALTFGAGSRLTVL.

This clonotype was detected ten times or more. The chain uses TRBV12-3 or TRBV12-4 and TRBJ1-1; 9 bases are a match to TRBD1. The CDR3 sequence is 14 residues long. Losses at the gene ends were 6 bases for V and 1 base for J; bases not matched to a gene: 3. The CDR3 loop is CASRGQGGNTEAFF. The CDR3 coding sequence is TGTGCCAGCAGGGGACAGGGAGGGAACACTGAAGCTTTCTTT.

In this sample, this clonotype turned up many times. V is TRBV29-1 and J is TRBJ2-2; 10 bases fit TRBD1. Germline trimming cut 4 bases from V and 4 bases from J; bases unmatched to any gene: 15. The length of the CDR3 is 18 residues. Germline CDR1 reads SQVTM; CDR2 reads ANQGSEA. The CDR3 DNA reads as TGCAGCGTTGTAAGGCGTTCGGGGACAGGGGACATCACCGGGGAGCTGTTTTTT. Protein: CSVVRRSGTGDITGELFF.

The chain uses TRBV6-5 and TRBJ1-2; 9 bases are a match to TRBD1. CDR1 MNHEY and CDR2 SVGAGI come from the germline V gene. The junction had 8 bases not matched to a gene; V was cut back by 2 bases and J by 1 base. CDR3 length: 17 amino acids. In DNA form, the CDR3 reads TGTGCCAGCAGTTACCTCCTAACAGGGGGCATTAACTATGGCTACACCTTC. Residues: CASSYLLTGGINYGYTF.

As concerns this clonotype: A much larger clone sits a single nucleotide away, making a read error possible. The chain links TRBV27 to TRBJ2-6; D is unclear. The CDR3 runs 18 residues. The germline CDR1 and CDR2 sequences are MNHEY and SMNVEV (reference sequence). Trimming pared 3 bases from V and 2 bases from J, leaving 17 bases between. CDR3 in DNA: TGTGCCAGCAGTTTTGGGCAGGTTGAGCACCCTGGGGCCAACGTCCTGACTTTC. Protein: CASSFGQVEHPGANVLTF.

This clonotype has more than one count but fewer than ten. The chain couples TRBV4-1 to TRBJ1-5, with TRBD1 as a possible D gene (5 bases). CDR1 MGHRA and CDR2 YSYEKL come from the germline V gene. CDR3 length: 17 amino acids. V lost 4 bases to trimming and J lost 2 bases, with 18 bases between them. CDR3 sequence (DNA): TGCGCCAGCAGCCCGCCGACAGTCCGGTTGGGCAATCAGCCCCAGCATTTT. It codes for CASSPPTVRLGNQPQHF.

This clonotype was observed at least ten times. The chain carries TRBV2 and TRBJ2-5; D ambiguous. Near its end, the DNA agrees better with TRBJ2-1, so the J call may be wrong. Germline V gene data show CDR1 as SNHLY and CDR2 as FYNNEI. The CDR3 runs 13 residues. As DNA, the CDR3 is TGTGCCAGCATAGTACCGCGCCTCAGGGAGCAGTTCTTC. This translates into CASIVPRLREQFF.

This clonotype was seen at least ten times. This chain joins TRBV11-2 and TRBJ2-5; D unclear. From germline, CDR1 is SGHAT and CDR2 FQNNGV. Deletions cut 4 bases from V and 5 bases from J, with 11 bases between. This CDR3 comprises 13 residues. Written as DNA, the CDR3 is TGTGCCAGCAGCTGGGCGCCACCGGAGACCCAGTACTTC. Translated: CASSWAPPETQYF. The variable domain in full, completed from reference TRBV11-2 and TRBJ2-5, reads EAGVAQSPRYKIIEKRQSVAFWCNPISGHATLYWYQQILGQGPKLLIQFQNNGVVDDSQLPKDRFSAERLKGVDSTLKIQPAKLEDSAVYLCASSWAPPETQYFGPGTRLLVL.